These T cell receptor beta chains were read from a single sample in a study of identical twins. One entry per CDR3 protein, called by TCRdb with MiXCR from the 5' RACE reads. The sample includes nearly 900,000 distinct CDR3 sequences, around 12% of them seen just once. Separately, the same data were catalogued under a study of yellow fever vaccine responses in identical twins.

The sample taken for sequencing was PBMCs. All receptors come from a young woman in good health. CDR3s include the opening cysteine and the closing phenylalanine or tryptophan. D genes are given only for firm matches. Only some rows state a clone size, as once, few, many or a class for expanded clones.

TRBJ2-3,TRBV5-1,TRBD2,.,TGCGCCAGCAGCTTCTCTAGCGGGAGCGCAGATACGCAGTATTTT,CASSFSSGSADTQYF
TRBJ2-2,TRBV5-1,.,many,TGTGCCAGCAGTTACGACACCGGGGAGCTGTTTTTT,CASSYDTGELFF
TRBJ2-2,TRBV12-3/TRBV12-4,.,few,TGTGCCAGCAGCCCTACTTTGGCGGGCACCGGGGAGCTGTTTTTT,CASSPTLAGTGELFF
TRBJ2-3,TRBV4-1,TRBD1,.,TGCGCCAGCAGCCACGAACCGGGACAGGGGACAGATACGCAGTATTTT,CASSHEPGQGTDTQYF
TRBJ2-1,TRBV11-2,TRBD2,.,TGTGCCATCCACACTAGCGTCAATGAGCAGTTCTTC,CAIHTSVNEQFF
TRBJ2-1,TRBV20-1,TRBD2,few,TGCAGTGCTAGAGAGGAACTAGCGGTCTACAATGAGCAGTTCTTC,CSAREELAVYNEQFF
TRBJ1-4,TRBV5-5,.,.,TGTGCCAGCAGCCTGTTGTCTGCAACTAATGAAAAACTGTTTTTT,CASSLLSATNEKLFF
TRBJ2-1,TRBV28,.,many,TGTGCCAGCAGTTTCCGTCCCACCAATGAGCAGTTCTTC,CASSFRPTNEQFF
TRBJ1-1,TRBV2,.,few,TGTGCCAGCAGTGAAGGGGGCGGTGAAATTGAAGCTTTCTTT,CASSEGGGEIEAFF
TRBJ2-7,TRBV5-1,.,few,TGCGCCAGCAGCGGGCGAGGACAGAGACCGGGGACCTACGAGCAGTACTTC,CASSGRGQRPGTYEQYF
TRBJ2-1,TRBV10-3,.,few,TGTGCCATCAGTGACTTGTCGAAGGGCTACAATGAGCAGTTCTTC,CAISDLSKGYNEQFF